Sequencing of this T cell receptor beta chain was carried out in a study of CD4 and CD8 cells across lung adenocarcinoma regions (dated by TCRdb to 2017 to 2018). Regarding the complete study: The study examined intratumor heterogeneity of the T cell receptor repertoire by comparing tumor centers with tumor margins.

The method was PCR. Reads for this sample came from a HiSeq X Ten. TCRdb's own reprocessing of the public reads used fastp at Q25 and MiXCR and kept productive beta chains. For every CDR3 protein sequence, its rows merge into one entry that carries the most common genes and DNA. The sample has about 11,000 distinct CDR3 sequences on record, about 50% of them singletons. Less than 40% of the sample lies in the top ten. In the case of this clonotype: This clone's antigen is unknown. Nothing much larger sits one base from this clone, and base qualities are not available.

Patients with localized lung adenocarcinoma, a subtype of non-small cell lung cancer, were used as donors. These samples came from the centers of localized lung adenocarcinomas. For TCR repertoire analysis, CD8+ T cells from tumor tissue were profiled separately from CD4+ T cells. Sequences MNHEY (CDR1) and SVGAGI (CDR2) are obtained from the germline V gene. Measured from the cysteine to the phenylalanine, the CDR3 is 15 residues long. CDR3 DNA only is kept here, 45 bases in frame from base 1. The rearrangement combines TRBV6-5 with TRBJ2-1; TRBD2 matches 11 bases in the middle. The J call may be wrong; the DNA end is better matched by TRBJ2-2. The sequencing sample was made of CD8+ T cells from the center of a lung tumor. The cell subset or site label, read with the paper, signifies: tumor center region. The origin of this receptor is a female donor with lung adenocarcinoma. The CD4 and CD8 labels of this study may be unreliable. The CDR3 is CASRFSGTSGNELFF. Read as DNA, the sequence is TGTGCCAGCAGATTCTCCGGGACTAGCGGCAATGAGCTGTTTTTT.